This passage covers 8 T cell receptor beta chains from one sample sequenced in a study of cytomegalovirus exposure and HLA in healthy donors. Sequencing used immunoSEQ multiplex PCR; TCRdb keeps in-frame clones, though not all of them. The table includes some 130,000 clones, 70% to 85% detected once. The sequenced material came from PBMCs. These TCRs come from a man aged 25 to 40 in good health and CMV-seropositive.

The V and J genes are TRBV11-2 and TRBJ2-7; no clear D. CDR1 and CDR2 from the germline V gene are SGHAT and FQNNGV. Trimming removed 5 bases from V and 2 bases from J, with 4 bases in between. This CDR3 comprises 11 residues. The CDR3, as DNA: TGTGCCAGCAGCCTAACCTACGAGCAGTACTTC. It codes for CASSLTYEQYF.

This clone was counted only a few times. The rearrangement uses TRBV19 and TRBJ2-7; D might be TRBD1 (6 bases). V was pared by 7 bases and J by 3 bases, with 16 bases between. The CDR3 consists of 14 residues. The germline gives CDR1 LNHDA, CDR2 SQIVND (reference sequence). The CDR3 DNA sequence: TGTGCCAGTACTCCTAGCAGGGGAATCTACGAGCAGTACTTC. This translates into CASTPSRGIYEQYF.

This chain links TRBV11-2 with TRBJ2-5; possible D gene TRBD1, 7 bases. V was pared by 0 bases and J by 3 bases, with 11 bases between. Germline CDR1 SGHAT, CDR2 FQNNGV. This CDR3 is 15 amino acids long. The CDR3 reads CASSLEGRGEETQYF. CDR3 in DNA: TGTGCCAGCAGCTTAGAGGGCAGGGGGGAAGAGACCCAGTACTTC.

The CDR3, as DNA: TGTGCCAGCAGCTTAGCCGGGACAGGGAACACCGGGGAGCTGTTTTTT. Amino acids: CASSLAGTGNTGELFF. This sequence joins TRBV7-9 and TRBJ2-2; TRBD1 matches at 8 bases. Germline CDR1 reads SEHNR; CDR2 reads FQNEAQ (reference sequence). V lost 0 bases, J lost 1 base, and 1 base stayed unmatched. This CDR3 is 16 amino acids long.

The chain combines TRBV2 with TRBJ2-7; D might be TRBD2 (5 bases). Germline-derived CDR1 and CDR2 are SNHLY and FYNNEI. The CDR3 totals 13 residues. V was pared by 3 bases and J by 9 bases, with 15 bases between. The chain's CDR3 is CASSEGDLSRQYF. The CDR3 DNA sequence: TGTGCCAGCAGTGAGGGAGACCTAAGTCGGCAGTACTTC.

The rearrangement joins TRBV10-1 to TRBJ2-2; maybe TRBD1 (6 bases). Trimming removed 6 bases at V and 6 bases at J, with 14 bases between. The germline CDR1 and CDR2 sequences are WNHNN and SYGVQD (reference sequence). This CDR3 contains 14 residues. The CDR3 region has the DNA TGCGCCAGCAGCAGCCTAGGGGGAGCCGGGGAGCTGTTTTTT. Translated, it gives CASSSLGGAGELFF.

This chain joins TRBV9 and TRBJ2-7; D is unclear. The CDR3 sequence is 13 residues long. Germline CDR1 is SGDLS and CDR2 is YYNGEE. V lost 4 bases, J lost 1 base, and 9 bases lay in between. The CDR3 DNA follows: TGTGCCAGCAGCCCTCCGGGTTCCTACGAGCAGTACTTC. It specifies CASSPPGSYEQYF.

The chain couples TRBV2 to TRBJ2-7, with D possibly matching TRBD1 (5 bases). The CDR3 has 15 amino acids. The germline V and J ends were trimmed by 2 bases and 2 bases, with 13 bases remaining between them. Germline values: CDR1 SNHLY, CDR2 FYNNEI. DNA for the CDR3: TGTGCCAGCAGTGAACGGGCAGGGTTCACCTACGAGCAGTACTTC. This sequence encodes CASSERAGFTYEQYF.